This T cell receptor (beta chain) is from a study of control samples from healthy donors and cancer patients. The CDR3 runs to 13 residues. CDR1 SGHNT and CDR2 YENEEA come from the germline V gene. J gave up 3 bases and V 5 bases, and 3 bases lay outside the gene matches. Profiled with immunoSEQ multiplex PCR; TCRdb holds only in-frame clones, not every one. The profile shows roughly 170,000 clones, 88% of them singletons. The origin of this receptor is a woman in her 30s in good health. The specimen was blood. The chain recombines TRBV11-3 with TRBJ2-5; TRBD1 aligns across 7 bases. DNA for the CDR3: TGTGCCAGCAGCAGGGGACAGAAAGAGACCCAGTACTTC. Residues: CASSRGQKETQYF.